This record concerns one T cell receptor (beta chain) sequence. The target of this receptor is not known. Per-base qualities were not stored, and no clone one base away is much larger. This specimen comes from a study of a mutant IDH1 vaccine in newly diagnosed glioma listed by TCRdb under 2021. At the level of the whole study: Vaccination was initiated 4-6 weeks after radiotherapy alone, or concurrently with temozolomide cycles in the chemotherapy-containing groups. The approximately 30 treated patients were approximately 60% male and around 40% female, with a mean age of roughly 42 years. Prior to enrollment, patients had been given standard therapy consisting of radiotherapy alone, temozolomide alone, or radiochemotherapy with temozolomide, with the combination given to most patients. The week-35 safety follow-up took place at visit V12, and the week-47 end of study took place at visit V13. Six visits were used for peripheral blood collection: V03 (baseline), V05, V07, V10, V12 and V13. For exploratory analyses, about 25 treated patients had longitudinal TCRB deep sequencing done wherever samples were available. Results and caveats for the whole study, not just this receptor: PBMC samples for TCRB deep sequencing were selected based on availability. No apparent relationship was observed between pseudoprogression and alterations in the top peripheral T cell clonotypes detected by TCRB sequencing. Across multiple MHC alleles, vaccine-induced immune responses were seen in just over 90% of patients. The authors stated that sample limitations prevented analyses of patient blood samples from being reproduced.

The sample's time point label, decoded: week 47, end of study. Each vaccine dose, consisting of 300 ug of a 20-mer mutant IDH1 peptide in Montanide, was administered subcutaneously with topical imiquimod. Eight vaccinations were administered to patients in weeks 1, 3, 5, 7, 11, 15, 19 and 23, corresponding to visits V03 through V10. All donors had newly diagnosed IDH1-mutant astrocytomas of WHO grade 3 or 4 that showed loss of nuclear ATRX. The samples were drawn from NOA16, a multicentre, single-arm, open-label phase I trial in Germany that tested a mutant IDH1 peptide vaccine in humans for the first time. Genomic DNA for TCRB sequencing was extracted from EDTA blood using the DNeasy Blood and Tissue Kit. To prepare the library, the immunoSEQ multiplex PCR assay was applied. Rearranged TCR beta chain sequences were amplified with the hsTCRB Kit following the manufacturer's protocol. Sequencing of TCRB libraries was carried out on an Illumina MiSeq. In the paper's pipeline: The kit vendor's proprietary platform handled demultiplexing, trimming and gene mapping. This immuneACCESS table, as held by TCRdb, lists in-frame sequences with V and J called but not all clones. Of the missing ones, under half trace to an unresolved V gene in checked studies; the others have no known cause. V, J and clone size were drawn from that table, and D and trimming were deduced from the DNA. The sample table lists over 80,000 clones, around four fifths of them with a count of one. 5.2% of the sample is taken by the ten largest.

Spanning cysteine to phenylalanine, the CDR3 consists of 14 amino acids. Only the CDR3 DNA is retained, 42 bases long and in frame from the first base. As encoded in the germline V gene, CDR1 is MDHEN while CDR2 is SYDVKM. V is cut by 3 bases and J by 2 bases, and the space between the germline ends is 11 bases. The chain was built from TRBV28 and TRBJ2-7, with no confidently assigned D gene. The receptor was derived from a man in his forties or fifties with glioma. The sample in question was PBMCs, obtained from a glioma patient whose treatment included an IDH1 peptide vaccine. This receptor carries the CDR3 CASSFGKLTYEQYF. DNA sequence: TGTGCCAGCAGTTTTGGAAAACTTACCTACGAGCAGTACTTC.